This T cell receptor (beta chain) came from a study of neoadjuvant anti-PD-1 for oral cavity cancer. Study summary: Most patients had three to four biweekly doses of 3 mg/kg nivolumab before resection.

Germline assignment: CDR1 SQVTM and CDR2 ANQGSEA. Germline trimming cut 7 bases from V and 6 bases from J; bases unmatched to any gene: 14. This CDR3 contains 15 residues. Clones were read by immunoSEQ multiplex PCR, and TCRdb kept only the in-frame ones, dropping some. The sample includes roughly 7,000 clones, 74% of them seen just once. Study-level points and caveats: After neoadjuvant nivolumab, PBMC T cell clonality was significantly higher in non-responders than responders. Only a few patients per response group were TCR-analyzed; validation needed.

This clone was observed a few times. Its antigen is unknown. These oral cavity squamous cell carcinomas were HPV-negative and locally advanced. The receptor comes from a person between 40 and 85 years old with oral cavity squamous cell carcinoma. The chain uses TRBV29-1 and TRBJ2-2, with 7 positions matching TRBD1. The sample was PBMCs, taken before nivolumab (anti-PD-1) treatment. The CDR3 bases are TGCAGCGCCGGGACAGAAGGTCGGATGGCCGGGGAGCTGTTTTTT. Translation: CSAGTEGRMAGELFF.